The rows below give T cell receptor beta chains drawn from one sample of a study of blood T cell repertoires in COVID-19. Produced via immunoSEQ multiplex PCR; TCRdb's table is partial and in-frame only. The sample consists of over 300,000 clones, 89% of them appearing once. The sequencing sample was made of peripheral blood. The receptors were gathered from a man younger than 35 who had recovered from COVID-19. The CDR3 runs from the conserved cysteine through the conserved F or W. A D gene is named only where the DNA matches it firmly. Some rows mark clone size as missing; the rest say once, few, many or name a class of expanded clone.

>TRBJ2-4|TRBV5-1|-|TRBD1
TGCGCCAGCAGCTTGGTGGTTGGGACAGGGGACATTCAGTACTTC
CASSLVVGTGDIQYF
>TRBJ1-1|TRBV5-4|-|-
TGTGCCAGCAGTCCTGACTGGAACACTGAAGCTTTCTTT
CASSPDWNTEAFF
>TRBJ1-2|TRBV6-4|once|TRBD1
TGTGCCAGCAGCCCCGGGACAGGGGCCTATGGCTACACCTTC
CASSPGTGAYGYTF
>TRBJ2-7|TRBV7-3|-|-
TGTGCCAGCAGCCCTGGGGGGGCTAGCGGTTTTTACGAGCAGTACTTC
CASSPGGASGFYEQYF
>TRBJ2-1|TRBV19|-|-
TGTGCCAGTAGTATAGTTGGACTCGCATACAATGAGCAGTTCTTC
CASSIVGLAYNEQFF
>TRBJ2-7|TRBV7-8|-|TRBD2
TGTGCCAGCAGCTTTAGCGGGCCGGGATACCACGAGCAGTACTTC
CASSFSGPGYHEQYF
>TRBJ2-3|TRBV5-1|-|-
TGCGCCAGCAGCCCGACAGGCCTCCACACAGATACGCAGTATTTT
CASSPTGLHTDTQYF
>TRBJ2-5|TRBV5-1|-|TRBD1
TGCGCCAGCAGCTCCAGACAGGGCCTCCAAGAGACCCAGTACTTC
CASSSRQGLQETQYF
>TRBJ2-1|TRBV9|-|-
TGTGCCAGCAGCGTAGGGCTAGCAAGTGAGAATGAGCAGTTCTTC
CASSVGLASENEQFF
>TRBJ2-1|TRBV27|-|TRBD2
TGTGCCAGCAGTTCTCCGGGCGGGGGGGCGAATGAGCAGTTCTTC
CASSSPGGGANEQFF
>TRBJ2-1|TRBV19|-|-
TGTGCCAGTCGGGCCTTGGGGGGAGGCAATGAGCAGTTCTTC
CASRALGGGNEQFF
>TRBJ2-7|TRBV30|-|-
TGTGCCTGGAGTGTAGGCGGAGCCTACGAGCAGTACTTC
CAWSVGGAYEQYF
>TRBJ2-7|TRBV7-2|-|TRBD2
TGTGCCAGCAGCTCGACTAGCGGGAGGGTCTACGAGCAGTACTTC
CASSSTSGRVYEQYF
>TRBJ1-2|TRBV11-2|-|-
TGTGCCAGCAGCTTAGGAGTTTCTAACTATGGCTACACCTTC
CASSLGVSNYGYTF
>TRBJ2-1|TRBV11-2|-|TRBD2
TGTGCCAGCAGCTTAGGTTTTAGCGGGAACGATGAGCAGTTCTTC
CASSLGFSGNDEQFF
>TRBJ2-7|TRBV19|-|TRBD2
TGTGCCAGTAGTAAGACCGGGACTACCGCTTGGGAGCAGTACTTC
CASSKTGTTAWEQYF
>TRBJ2-1|TRBV6-4|-|-
TGTGCCAGCAGTCGACAACAGACAGCTTATTCCTACAATGAGCAGTTCTTC
CASSRQQTAYSYNEQFF
>TRBJ2-7|TRBV7-6|-|TRBD2
TGTGCCAGCAGCCCGGGACTAGCGGGAGGGGTCGAGCAGTACTTC
CASSPGLAGGVEQYF
>TRBJ2-7|TRBV20-1|-|TRBD2
TGCAGTGCTAGTGAGGCTAGCGGGGGTTGGGAGCAGTACTTC
CSASEASGGWEQYF
>TRBJ2-7|TRBV4-3|-|TRBD1
TGCGCCAGCAGCCAAGCTCATTCATCAGGGGGCTTCTGGTACGAGCAGTACTTC
CASSQAHSSGGFWYEQYF
>TRBJ2-5|TRBV9|-|TRBD1
TGTGCCAGCAGCTCCGGGACAGGGGCCCAGGTGAAGACCCAGTACTTC
CASSSGTGAQVKTQYF
>TRBJ1-2|TRBV30|-|-
TGTGCCCAACCTGCCCAAAGAGGGGGCTATGGCTACACCTTC
CAQPAQRGGYGYTF
>TRBJ2-3|TRBV5-6|-|-
TGTGCCAGCAGCCATCCACTGAGGGTTATGACAGATACGCAGTATTTT
CASSHPLRVMTDTQYF
>TRBJ2-6|TRBV30|-|-
TGTGCCGGGAGGGGGGGGGATGGGCTGGCTGGGGCCAACGTCCTGACTTTC
CAGRGGDGLAGANVLTF
>TRBJ2-1|TRBV30|few|-
TGTGCCTGGGAGATCGGCGGGGCCTACAATGAGCAGTTCTTC
CAWEIGGAYNEQFF
>TRBJ2-4|TRBV18|-|-
TGTGCCAGCTCACCACCCCAGGGGGGAAACATTCAGTACTTC
CASSPPQGGNIQYF
>TRBJ1-2|TRBV18|-|-
TGTGCCAGCTCACCCGACAAGAACTATGGCTACACCTTC
CASSPDKNYGYTF
>TRBJ2-1|TRBV4-1|-|-
TGCGCCAGCAGCCAAGATCAGGGGTCCGGGGAGCAGTTCTTC
CASSQDQGSGEQFF
>TRBJ1-1|TRBV4-1|-|TRBD1
TGCGCCAGCACCGCGGACAGGGTCACGACTTTCTTT
CASTADRVTTFF
>TRBJ2-7|TRBV19|few|-
TGTGCCAGTAGTATAGTGGGGGCGAGGACCTCCTACGAGCAGTACTTC
CASSIVGARTSYEQYF
>TRBJ2-7|TRBV18|-|-
TGTGCCAGCTCACCAAGAGAAGCCGAGCAGTACTTC
CASSPREAEQYF
>TRBJ1-4|TRBV30|-|-
TGTGCCTGGAGCGTAACGGGGGTTTCTGAAAAACTGTTTTTT
CAWSVTGVSEKLFF
>TRBJ1-1|TRBV2|-|TRBD1
TGTGCCAGCAGTGAAATAGGGGGCGGAACTGAAGCTTTCTTT
CASSEIGGGTEAFF
>TRBJ1-2|TRBV5-1|-|TRBD1
TGCGCCAGCAGCTGGGGACAGGATAATGGGAATGGCTACACCTTC
CASSWGQDNGNGYTF
>TRBJ1-3|TRBV7-6|-|-
TGTGCCAGCAGCTTAGTGATGTCGGGGTCTGGAAACACCATATATTTT
CASSLVMSGSGNTIYF
>TRBJ2-5|TRBV7-8|-|TRBD2
TGTGCCAGCCGACAAACTAGCTTCGGACTAGCGGGGGAGGGTCCGTCCCAAGAGACCCAGTACTTC
CASRQTSFGLAGEGPSQETQYF
>TRBJ1-2|TRBV18|once|TRBD1
TGTGCCAGCTCGCCTTCGGGACAGATTAACTATGGCTACACCTTC
CASSPSGQINYGYTF
>TRBJ1-1|TRBV12-3/TRBV12-4|-|-
TGTGCCAGCAGTTTTGGTAGAACTGAAGCTTTCTTT
CASSFGRTEAFF
>TRBJ2-1|TRBV7-8|-|TRBD2
TGTGCCAGCAACCCGGGACTAGCGGGGTGGGAGCAGTTCTTC
CASNPGLAGWEQFF
>TRBJ2-6|TRBV29-1|-|-
TGCAGCGTCGCAGAATCTGGGGCCAACGTCCTGACTTTC
CSVAESGANVLTF
>TRBJ2-7|TRBV7-6|-|-
TGTGCCAGCAGCTTAGCAGCACAGGGAGGGGCCTACGAGCAGTACTTC
CASSLAAQGGAYEQYF
>TRBJ2-1|TRBV27|-|TRBD1
TGTGCCAGCAGTTTAATGGGACAGAACAATGAGCAGTTCTTC
CASSLMGQNNEQFF
>TRBJ1-1|TRBV2|-|TRBD1
TGTGCCAGCAACCTGAAAAGGGACAGCTTGAACACTGAAGCTTTCTTT
CASNLKRDSLNTEAFF
>TRBJ2-1|TRBV7-2|-|TRBD1
TGTGCCAGCAGCATTTACGCCGGGACAGGGTACAATGAGCAGTTCTTC
CASSIYAGTGYNEQFF
>TRBJ1-1|TRBV5-1|-|-
TGCGCCAGCAGCCCCCAGGGTCGGACTGAAGCTTTCTTT
CASSPQGRTEAFF
>TRBJ1-3|TRBV19|-|-
TGTGCCAGTACACCAACGGACTTATCTGGAAACACCATATATTTT
CASTPTDLSGNTIYF
>TRBJ2-7|TRBV11-2|-|TRBD2
TGTGCCAGCAGCTTGGAGCGGGGGGCCGAGCAGTACTTC
CASSLERGAEQYF
>TRBJ1-2|TRBV27|once|-
TGTGCCAGCAGCCCACCCCCCGGGAGGGGATATGGCTACACCTTC
CASSPPPGRGYGYTF
>TRBJ2-1|TRBV7-3|-|TRBD2
TGTGCCAGCAGCTCCGTTTTCGGGAGGGCCGCGAGCTCCTACAATGAGCAGTTCTTC
CASSSVFGRAASSYNEQFF
>TRBJ1-2|TRBV14|-|-
TGTGCCAGCAGCCAAGATCGGGGGTTGGGCTATGGCTACACCTTC
CASSQDRGLGYGYTF